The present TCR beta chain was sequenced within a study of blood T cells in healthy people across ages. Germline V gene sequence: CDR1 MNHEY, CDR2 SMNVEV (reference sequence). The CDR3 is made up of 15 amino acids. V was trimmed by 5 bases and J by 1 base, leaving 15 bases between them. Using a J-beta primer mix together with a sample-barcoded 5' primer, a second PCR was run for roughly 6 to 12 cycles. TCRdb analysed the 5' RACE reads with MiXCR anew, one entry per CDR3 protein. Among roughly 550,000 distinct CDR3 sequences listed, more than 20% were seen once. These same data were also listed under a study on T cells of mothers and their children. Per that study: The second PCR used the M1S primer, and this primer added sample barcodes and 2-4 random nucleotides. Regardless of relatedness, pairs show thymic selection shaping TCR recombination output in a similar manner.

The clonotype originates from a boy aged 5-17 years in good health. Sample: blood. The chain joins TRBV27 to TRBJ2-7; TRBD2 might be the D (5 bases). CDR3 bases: TGTGCCAGCAGTGCCAACATGGGGAGATCCTACGAGCAGTACTTC. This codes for CASSANMGRSYEQYF.